The 6 T cell receptor beta chains presented below share a single source sample, sequenced in a study of blood T cell repertoires in COVID-19. Here immunoSEQ multiplex PCR was the method, and the copy in TCRdb shows in-frame clones only, minus some. The sample lists 65,000 to 85,000 clones; over 75% were seen once. Sequenced input: peripheral blood. The receptor source for this set is a human donor in a cohort sampled during active COVID-19.

The J gene is TRBJ2-7, the V gene TRBV6-4; no reliable D call. Germline CDR1 is MRHNA and CDR2 is SNTAGT. Trimming removed 6 bases at V and 6 bases at J, with 12 bases between. The CDR3 loop spans 12 amino acids. The CDR3 sequence: CASSPCRCEQYF. The DNA of the CDR3 is TGTGCCAGCAGCCCCTGCAGGTGCGAGCAGTACTTC.

The chain recombines TRBV3-1 (or the pseudogene TRBV3-2) with TRBJ1-1; 8 positions agree with TRBD1. Germline CDR1 LGHDT, CDR2 YNNKEL (reference sequence). The V and J ends lost 0 bases and 1 base, in that order; junction bases with no gene match: 10. The CDR3 sequence is 18 residues long. The CDR3 region has the DNA TGTGCCAGCAGCCAAGATATTTCGGCAGGGGGCAAGAACACTGAAGCTTTCTTT. Translating gives CASSQDISAGGKNTEAFF.

The chain is built from TRBV3-1 (or the pseudogene TRBV3-2) and TRBJ1-1, with D unresolved. The germline gives CDR1 LGHDT, CDR2 YNNKEL (reference sequence). The CDR3 loop spans 13 amino acids. The ends were cut back, 4 bases at V and 3 bases at J, with 9 bases in the middle. CDR3 DNA sequence: TGTGCCAGCAGCCGCGGGAGAGACACTGAAGCTTTCTTT. Its translation: CASSRGRDTEAFF.

The V gene is TRBV7-9, the J gene TRBJ2-4; 12 bases match TRBD1. The CDR3 contains 17 residues. Germline values: CDR1 SEHNR, CDR2 FQNEAQ (reference sequence). The junction had 11 bases not matched to a gene; V was cut back by 5 bases and J by 6 bases. The CDR3 DNA reads TGTGCCAGCAGCGATCCCCCGGGACAGGGGGCGGGAAACATTCAGTACTTC. Its protein is CASSDPPGQGAGNIQYF. The entire variable domain, with the rest obtained from reference TRBV7-9 and TRBJ2-4, is as follows: DTGVSQNPRHKITKRGQNVTFRCDPISEHNRLYWYRQTLGQGPEFLTYFQNEAQLEKSRLLSDRFSAERPKGSFSTLEIQRTEQGDSAMYLCASSDPPGQGAGNIQYFGAGTRLSVL.

V gene TRBV5-4 combines with J gene TRBJ2-3; 8 bases map to TRBD2. V was pared by 7 bases and J by 5 bases, with 9 bases of the junction left unmatched. The CDR3 runs 14 residues. Germline V CDR1 and CDR2: SGHNT, YYREEE (reference sequence). DNA of the CDR3: TGTGCCAGCGAACGGGGGGGCCGAGGAGATACGCAGTATTTT. It yields the protein CASERGGRGDTQYF.

The genes are TRBV2 and TRBJ1-1; a weak D match, TRBD1 (5 bases). V was shortened by 6 bases and J by 6 bases, with 11 bases between the two germline ends. The CDR3 covers 12 residues. Germline assignment: CDR1 SNHLY and CDR2 FYNNEI. CDR3 loop: CASSSPRAEAFF. The CDR3 DNA reads TGTGCCAGCAGCTCCCCCAGGGCTGAAGCTTTCTTT. The full variable domain, completed using reference TRBV2 and TRBJ1-1, is EPEVTQTPSHQVTQMGQEVILRCVPISNHLYFYWYRQILGQKVEFLVSFYNNEISEKSEIFDDQFSVERPDGSNFTLKIRSTKLEDSAMYFCASSSPRAEAFFGQGTRLTVV.